The T cell receptor beta chain under discussion was sequenced for a study of regulatory T cells in long-lasting Graves disease. As to time point: persistent/refractory GD, antithyroid drugs over 5 years with positive TRAb. PBMCs were the source of the RNA used for TCR sequencing. Assembly of TCR beta libraries relied on iRepertoire HTBI primers together with Arm-PCR of CDR3 regions. TCRdb re-analysed the multiplex PCR reads in MiXCR, keeping a single row per CDR3 protein. This sample has almost 350,000 distinct CDR3 sequences, with 20% found just once. There are many counts of this clonotype. This clonotype was sampled from a female donor with Graves disease. This specimen was peripheral blood mononuclear cells (PBMCs), taken when the disease was refractory, from a patient treated with antithyroid drugs.

CDR3 in DNA: TGTGCCAGCAGCTTATCCCGATTGACAGGGGGCACTGGCTACACCTTC. Its protein product is CASSLSRLTGGTGYTF. The chain joins TRBV11-2 to TRBJ1-2; the match to TRBD1 covers 10 bases. CDR3 length: 16 amino acids. Germline CDR1 and CDR2: SGHAT and FQNNGV. J gave up 7 bases and V 2 bases, and 10 bases lay outside the gene matches.